The TCR beta chain under discussion was sequenced for a study of regulatory T cells in long-lasting Graves disease (dated by TCRdb to 2020 to 2022). The study in broad terms: Newly diagnosed Graves' disease patients had taken antithyroid drugs for less than 3 months. The study took place in China and was registered as a clinical trial. Patients with persistent Graves' disease were compared with patients with newly diagnosed Graves' disease using TCR sequencing and RNA sequencing of peripheral blood. A total of about 33 samples underwent TCR sequencing, from about 13 patients with persistent Graves' disease and roughly 20 patients with newly diagnosed Graves' disease.

V drops 3 bases and J drops 5 bases, leaving 13 bases in between. The CDR3 numbers 14 residues from cysteine through phenylalanine. Of the read, only the CDR3 DNA is kept; its 42 bases are in frame from base 1. The germline V gene specifies MNHEY as CDR1 and SVGAGI as CDR2. Study-wide conclusions, independent of this receptor: TRBV28, TRBJ1-2 and TRBJ2-5 were preferentially used in persistent disease, while TRBV20-1 and TRBJ2-1 were favored in newly diagnosed disease. More public clonotypes were shared among persistent patients (over 2,500) than among newly diagnosed patients (966). Persistent Graves' disease patients showed lower TCR Shannon entropy and fewer highly expanded clones than newly diagnosed patients, suggesting clonal expansion. Sequencing and analysis were limited to the TCR beta chain. The authors noted that the small sample size was a limitation that may lower accuracy. Because the primary lesion, thyroid tissue, could not be accessed, the study looked at peripheral blood alone.

The time point label on this specimen signifies: newly diagnosed GD, antithyroid drugs for less than 3 months. For both TCR sequencing and RNA sequencing, RNA was extracted from PBMCs using TRIzol. The diagnosis of Graves' disease followed American Thyroid Association guidelines. Patients for the study were recruited at an endocrinology department in Xi'an, China. Each patient gave approximately 10 milliliters of peripheral blood, collected in an EDTA anticoagulant tube. Ficoll Paque Plus density gradient separation was used to isolate PBMCs, and no further T cell sorting was done. An Agilent 2100 Bioanalyzer and agarose gel were used to check RNA quality, and a NanoDrop 2000 was used to measure RNA concentration. This clonotype was observed at least ten times. No antigen is known for it. It has no much larger one-base neighbor in the sample; base qualities were not kept. Libraries came from multiplex PCR. TCRdb names Illumina HiSeq 4000 as the instrument used. iRepertoire HTBI primers and Arm-PCR amplification of CDR3 regions were used to construct TCR beta libraries. PCR products were gel purified before sequencing. As for how the authors treated the data: Across samples, roughly 60 TRBV and roughly 15 TRBJ segments were identified and used for gene usage analysis of CDR3 amino acid clonotypes. COPE and FqMerger were used to merge filtered high-quality paired reads into contigs. BLAST was used to align contigs to IMGT TRBV, TRBD and TRBJ reference genes, with CDR3 defined following IMGT. Any clonotype with a frequency above 0.1% was counted as a highly expanded clone. Shannon entropy served as the measure of repertoire diversity, while the Gini coefficient captured V-J evenness. Clonotypes shared by more than one individual were considered public. The public sequencing data were trimmed at Q25 with fastp and processed into clonotypes with MiXCR by TCRdb, which kept only in-frame beta chains. A single entry per CDR3 protein holds the most common genes and DNA from its merged rows. Here the V and J calls rest on TCRdb's processing, not on the authors' analysis. Recorded for this sample are approximately 300,000 distinct CDR3 sequences; 15% to 20% of them occurred a single time. About 38% of the sample is in the top ten clones.

This clonotype was obtained from a female donor with Graves disease. Sequencing used peripheral blood mononuclear cells (PBMCs), obtained at new diagnosis, from a patient treated with antithyroid drugs. Recombination connected TRBV6-5 to TRBJ2-5, and perhaps TRBD2 as D gene, on 5 matching bases. In nucleotide form, the sequence is TGTGCCAGCAGTTATCGTGGACTCGGGGAGACCCAGTACTTC. It translates to CASSYRGLGETQYF.